This T cell receptor beta chain appears in the sequencing data of a study of blood T cell repertoires in COVID-19. Turning to the study itself: Whether acute or convalescent, the COVID-19 samples came from the United States, Italy and Spain. The analysed material was cDNA or gDNA that came from T cells, B-cell-depleted T cells, or PBMCs.

In the original processing: For nucleated cells, counts were estimated from reference gene primer amplification. The data were produced by immunoSEQ multiplex PCR, yet TCRdb's version contains in-frame clones alone and is incomplete. Clone size and V and J calls were adopted from that table, with D and trimming inferred from the DNA. This table has fewer than 35,000 clones, 80% to 90% appearing once. With 2 bases removed from V and 2 bases from J, the gap between germline ends came to 11 bases. The germline gives CDR1 SGHTS, CDR2 YDEGEE. The CDR3 extends over 15 amino acids. This clone has more than one count but fewer than ten.

Sequenced input: peripheral blood. This TCR was sampled from a woman in her 50s with active COVID-19. The chain recombines TRBV5-8 with TRBJ1-5; perhaps TRBD1 as D (5 bases). DNA of the CDR3: TGTGCCAGCAGCTTAAGCGTCAGGGGCAATCAGCCCCAGCATTTT. Residues: CASSLSVRGNQPQHF.